Included here is one T cell receptor (beta chain) sequence, with context. A read error may account for a junction end that differs from germline. A modified ARM-PCR protocol with three rounds of nested PCR amplified TCRbeta. In TCRdb, the multiplex PCR reads were re-called with MiXCR into one record per CDR3 protein. The profile shows about 90,000 distinct CDR3 sequences, more than 65% of them singletons. The data originate from a study of tumor and adjacent non-tumor tissue in lung cancer. At the level of the study: Stage I to III disease affected 10 men and 5 women aged about 31 to 85.

The template was RNA from unsorted bulk tissue. The normal lung tissue was taken more than 3 cm from the tumor edge. The length of the CDR3 is 16 residues. Germline V gene data show CDR1 as ENHRY and CDR2 as SYGVKD. The gene calls are TRBV10-3 and TRBJ2-1; TRBD2 agrees at 11 bases. The sequence came from a woman aged 45-65 years with non-small cell lung cancer. Sequences were obtained from distant non-tumor lung tissue. CDR3 region: CAVSESGTSGYNQQFF. The DNA for the CDR3 is TGTGCCGTCAGTGAGTCGGGGACTAGCGGCTACAATCAGCAGTTCTTC.